A single sample gave rise to the 11 T cell receptor beta chains below, sequenced in a study of blood T cell repertoires in COVID-19. TCRdb's table, derived via immunoSEQ multiplex PCR, lists solely in-frame clones and lacks some. The sample shows roughly 38,000 clones, 70% to 90% of them seen only once. Material: peripheral blood. The receptors derive from a man aged 50 to 59 in a cohort sampled during active COVID-19.

This clone is a singleton in its sample. The chain recombines TRBV7-9 with TRBJ1-1, with D perhaps matching TRBD1 (5 bases). The CDR3 covers 13 residues. Germline V gene lookup returns CDR1 SEHNR and CDR2 FQNEAQ (reference sequence). Trimming took 5 bases from V and 4 from J, leaving 11 bases between them. The chain's CDR3 is CASSPRGCTEAFF. Written as DNA, the CDR3 is TGTGCCAGCAGCCCAAGGGGTTGCACTGAAGCTTTCTTT.

The chain combines TRBV5-6 with TRBJ2-3, with D possibly being TRBD1 (6 bases). The CDR3 totals 15 residues. With 3 bases removed from V and 7 bases from J, the gap between germline ends came to 18 bases. Germline loops: CDR1 SGHDT, CDR2 YYEEEE. In DNA, the CDR3 is TGTGCCAGCAGCTCCCAGGGGAAGGGAGTTTATACGCAGTATTTT. Protein sequence: CASSSQGKGVYTQYF. The variable domain in full, completed from reference TRBV5-6 and TRBJ2-3, reads DAGVTQSPTHLIKTRGQQVTLRCSPKSGHDTVSWYQQALGQGPQFIFQYYEEEERQRGNFPDRFSGHQFPNYSSELNVNALLLGDSALYLCASSSQGKGVYTQYFGPGTRLTVL.

The chain is built from TRBV12-2 and TRBJ1-5. TRBV12-2 represents a pseudogene. CDR3 size: 14 residues. CDR3 residues: CASRFKGRRQPQHF. CDR3 in DNA: TGTGCAAGTCGCTTCAAAGGGAGACGTCAGCCCCAGCATTTT.

This clone was recorded only once. The chain combines TRBV11-2 with TRBJ2-7; possibly TRBD1 for D (6 bases). Germline loops: CDR1 SGHAT, CDR2 FQNNGV. Between the trimmed V and J ends, which lost 1 base and 0 bases, there was a span of 10 bases. The CDR3 is 15 amino acids. In DNA form, the CDR3 reads TGTGCCAGCAGCTTAGTGGCAGGGGACTCCTACGAGCAGTACGTC. Residues: CASSLVAGDSYEQYV.

This chain links TRBV30 with TRBJ2-5; D gene ambiguous. The CDR3 is made up of 14 amino acids. The V and J ends lost 1 base and 3 bases respectively, with 12 bases between them. Germline assignment: CDR1 GTSNPN and CDR2 SVGIG (reference sequence). CDR3 protein: CAWSEHTTEETQYF. The CDR3 bases are TGTGCCTGGAGTGAACACACAACAGAAGAGACCCAGTACTTC.

The CDR3 spells CASSVGTANQPQHF. The CDR3 coding sequence is TGTGCCAGCAGCGTAGGAACAGCAAATCAGCCCCAGCATTTT. The chain combines TRBV9 with TRBJ1-5, with no clear D. This CDR3 spans 14 amino acids. The germline CDR1 and CDR2 sequences are SGDLS and YYNGEE. V lost 0 bases and J lost 4, with 8 bases in between.

The V gene is TRBV3-1 (or the pseudogene TRBV3-2), the J gene TRBJ2-5; no firm D call. The CDR3 has 12 residues. Germline CDR1 and CDR2: LGHDT and YNNKEL (reference sequence). Trimming took off 7 bases at V and 5 bases at J, with 11 bases between the two ends. CDR3 sequence: CASTQIGETQYF. The CDR3 DNA reads TGTGCCAGCACCCAGATCGGGGAGACCCAGTACTTC.

The CDR3 reads CASSKASSRGRWTGELFF. The CDR3 bases are TGTGCCAGCAGCAAAGCCTCATCTAGGGGGCGGTGGACCGGGGAGCTGTTTTTT. The J gene is TRBJ2-2, the V gene TRBV21-1; the table's D call, TRBD1, was not checked against the DNA. TRBV21-1 is a pseudogene locus. This CDR3 contains 18 residues.

This chain uses TRBV9 with TRBJ1-1; 7 bases match TRBD1. V trimming: 0 bases; J trimming: 3 bases; junction bases outside the gene matches: 5. Per germline, CDR1 SGDLS and CDR2 YYNGEE. The CDR3 runs to 15 residues. CDR3 in DNA: TGTGCCAGCAGCGTAGATGGGCAGGGGGACACTGAAGCTTTCTTT. Amino acids: CASSVDGQGDTEAFF.

The chain carries TRBV11-2 and TRBJ2-3, with 10 bases that match TRBD2. The germline V gene has CDR1 SGHAT and CDR2 FQNNGV. The CDR3 loop spans 14 amino acids. V shed 3 bases and J 5 bases; nucleotides not matched to a gene: 2. CDR3: CASSFQRGGDTQYF. CDR3 DNA: TGTGCCAGCAGCTTCCAGCGGGGGGGAGATACGCAGTATTTT.

The chain is built from TRBV4-1 and TRBJ1-1; D is undetermined. This CDR3 spans 14 amino acids. V shed 5 bases and J shed 1 base, with 11 bases lying between them. Per the germline V gene, CDR1 is MGHRA and CDR2 is YSYEKL. The CDR3 is CASSYDGGNTEAFF. The CDR3 DNA follows: TGCGCCAGCAGCTATGACGGAGGGAACACTGAAGCTTTCTTT.